The source of this T cell receptor beta chain is a study of blood T cell repertoires in COVID-19. The overall study: The United States, Italy and Spain supplied acute and convalescent COVID-19 samples. The analysed material was cDNA or gDNA that came from T cells, B-cell-depleted T cells, or PBMCs.

The germline CDR1 and CDR2 sequences are SNHLY and FYNNEI. This CDR3 is 14 amino acids long. V dropped 6 bases and J dropped 1; count of bases not matched to a gene: 2. Assay: immunoSEQ multiplex PCR; the TCRdb copy retains only in-frame clones and omits some. The data show approximately 120,000 clones, about 87% seen once. About this clone itself: Different DNA sequences within this sample yield the same CDR3.

The rearrangement uses TRBV2 and TRBJ2-3; 9 nucleotides align to TRBD1. Material: peripheral blood. The receptor was isolated from a human donor in a cohort sampled during active COVID-19. This CDR3 is CASSRDRGTDTQYF. CDR3 DNA: TGTGCCAGCAGCCGGGACAGGGGCACAGATACGCAGTATTTT.